The clone carrying this TCR beta chain was detected ten times or more. Its antigen is not known. The data stem from a study of response to subunit inactivated influenza vaccine. Findings and limits, study-wide: The authors suggested that every seasonal influenza vaccination recruits few new T cells.

The CDR3 runs to 11 residues. Trimming cost V 4 bases and J 3 bases, with 1 base left between them. A single record per CDR3 protein comes from TCRdb applying MiXCR to the RT-PCR reads. The sample consists of 300,000 to 350,000 distinct CDR3 sequences, roughly 22% of them appearing once. This clonotype was sampled from a man aged 50-75 years who received an inactivated influenza vaccine. The material was PBMCs from blood, obtained 21 months after vaccination. The chain recombines TRBV12-3 or TRBV12-4 with TRBJ1-5; D is unclear. The CDR3 nucleotides are TGTGCCAGCAGTTCCAATCAGCCCCAGCATTTT. This gives the protein CASSSNQPQHF.